Shown below are 5 T cell receptor beta chains from a single sample sequenced in a study of T cell changes during pregnancy in multiple sclerosis. Only in-frame clones appear in the TCRdb table, and some are missing; sequencing was by immunoSEQ multiplex PCR. The sample includes fewer than 50,000 clones, 85% to 90% of them seen just once. Sequences were derived from peripheral blood, sampled in the second trimester of pregnancy. Receptor source: a female donor in good health, enrolled as a control in a pregnancy study.

Regarding this clone: Other nucleotide sequences from this sample produce the same CDR3. The rearrangement links TRBV30 to TRBJ2-7; no clear D gene. The CDR3 has 11 amino acids. The germline V and J ends were trimmed by 2 bases and 4 bases, with 6 bases remaining between them. Germline V gene data show CDR1 as GTSNPN and CDR2 as SVGIG (reference sequence). CDR3: CAWSSRYEQYF. DNA for the CDR3: TGTGCCTGGAGTTCGCGATACGAGCAGTACTTC.

The chain employs TRBV9 and TRBJ1-2; 9 nucleotides agree with TRBD1. Germline assignment: CDR1 SGDLS and CDR2 YYNGEE. Trimming took 2 bases from V and 5 from J; bases not matched to a gene: 13. The CDR3 runs to 17 residues. The CDR3 loop is CASSVGTGKVIGYGYTF. In DNA form, the CDR3 reads TGTGCCAGCAGCGTCGGGACAGGGAAGGTTATTGGTTATGGCTACACCTTC.

The chain links TRBV7-2 to TRBJ2-5; 8 positions agree with TRBD2. V was clipped by 7 bases and J by 5 bases; unmatched bases: 12. The CDR3 sequence is 15 residues long. The germline gives CDR1 SGHTA, CDR2 FQGNSA. CDR3 in DNA: TGTGCCAGCACCCCGGAAGCGGGAGTGGAGGAGACCCAGTACTTC. Translation gives CASTPEAGVEETQYF.

For the CDR3, the DNA is TGTGCCAGCAGCTTAGTCCCAGGATCACTTGCAACTAATGAAAAACTGTTTTTT. Protein product: CASSLVPGSLATNEKLFF. The genes are TRBV7-8 and TRBJ1-4, with D unresolved. CDR3 length equals 18 residues. The V end lost 1 base, the J end lost 0 bases, and 15 bases lay between the germline ends. Germline assignment: CDR1 SGHVS and CDR2 FQNEAQ.

The CDR3 spells CASSLGLAGANVLTF. In DNA form, the CDR3 reads TGTGCCAGCAGCTTGGGGCTAGCTGGGGCCAACGTCCTGACTTTC. The chain employs TRBV5-6 and TRBJ2-6; D gene uncertain. Germline values: CDR1 SGHDT, CDR2 YYEEEE. The V gene lost 0 bases and the J gene lost 2 bases, with 6 bases spanning the gap. The CDR3 is made up of 15 amino acids. Using reference TRBV5-6 and TRBJ2-6 for the parts outside the CDR3, the full variable domain is DAGVTQSPTHLIKTRGQQVTLRCSPKSGHDTVSWYQQALGQGPQFIFQYYEEEERQRGNFPDRFSGHQFPNYSSELNVNALLLGDSALYLCASSLGLAGANVLTFGAGSRLTVL.